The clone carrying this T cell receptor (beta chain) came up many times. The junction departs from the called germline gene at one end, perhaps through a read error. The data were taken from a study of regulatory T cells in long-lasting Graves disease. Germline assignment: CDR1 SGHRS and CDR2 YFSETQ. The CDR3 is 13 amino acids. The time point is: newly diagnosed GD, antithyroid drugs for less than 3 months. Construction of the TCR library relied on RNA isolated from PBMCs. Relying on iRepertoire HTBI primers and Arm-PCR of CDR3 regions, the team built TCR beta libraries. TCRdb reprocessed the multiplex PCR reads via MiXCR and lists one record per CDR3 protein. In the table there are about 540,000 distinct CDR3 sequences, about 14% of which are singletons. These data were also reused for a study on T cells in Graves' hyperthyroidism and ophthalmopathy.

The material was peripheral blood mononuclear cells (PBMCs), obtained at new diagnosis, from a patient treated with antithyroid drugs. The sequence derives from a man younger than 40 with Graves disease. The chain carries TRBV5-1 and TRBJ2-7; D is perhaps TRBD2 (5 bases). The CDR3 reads CASSPEVRHEQYF. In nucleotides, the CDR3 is TGTGCCAGCAGCCCGGAGGTTCGGCACGAGCAGTACTTC. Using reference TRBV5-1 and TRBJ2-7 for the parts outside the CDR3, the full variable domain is KAGVTQTPRYLIKTRGQQVTLSCSPISGHRSVSWYQQTPGQGLQFLFEYFSETQRNKGNFPGRFSGRQFSNSRSEMNVSTLELGDSALYLCASSPEVRHEQYFGPGTRLTVT.